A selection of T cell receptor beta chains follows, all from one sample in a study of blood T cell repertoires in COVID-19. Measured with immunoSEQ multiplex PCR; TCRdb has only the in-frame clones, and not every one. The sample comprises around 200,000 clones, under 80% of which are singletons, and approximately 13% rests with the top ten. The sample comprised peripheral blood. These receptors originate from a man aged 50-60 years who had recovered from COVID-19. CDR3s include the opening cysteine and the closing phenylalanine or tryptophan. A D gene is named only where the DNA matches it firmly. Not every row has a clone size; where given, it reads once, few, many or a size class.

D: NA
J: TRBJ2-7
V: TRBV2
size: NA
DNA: TGTGCCAGCAGTGAGATGTTGAGCCTCGACGAGCAGTACTTC
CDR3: CASSEMLSLDEQYF

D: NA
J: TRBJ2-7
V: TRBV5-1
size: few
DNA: TGCGCCAGCAGCCCTGAAGGACCGGGAGAAGGTCGCGAGCAGTACTTC
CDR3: CASSPEGPGEGREQYF

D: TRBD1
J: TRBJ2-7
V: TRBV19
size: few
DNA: TGTGCCAGTAGCCCACCCCCGACAGGGGGAAGTGAGCAGTACTTC
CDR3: CASSPPPTGGSEQYF

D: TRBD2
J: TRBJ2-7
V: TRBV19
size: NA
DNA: TGTGCCAGTAGTATTTCCCTAGCGGGGTCCTACGAGCAGTACTTC
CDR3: CASSISLAGSYEQYF

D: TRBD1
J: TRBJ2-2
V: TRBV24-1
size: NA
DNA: TGTGCCACCAGTGGGACAGGGCCCACCGGGGAGCTGTTTTTT
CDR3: CATSGTGPTGELFF

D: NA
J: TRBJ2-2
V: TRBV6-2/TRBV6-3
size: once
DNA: TGTGCCAGCAGTTACTCACAGTGGGACTTTAACACCGGGGAGCTGTTTTTT
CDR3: CASSYSQWDFNTGELFF

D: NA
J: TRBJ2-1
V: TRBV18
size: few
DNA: TGTGCCAGCTCACCAGGCACAGGGTCCCCCAATGAGCAGTTCTTC
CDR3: CASSPGTGSPNEQFF

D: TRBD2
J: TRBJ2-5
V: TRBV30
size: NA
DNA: TGTGCCTGGAGTCAACTAGCGGGAGATGAGACCCAGTACTTC
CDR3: CAWSQLAGDETQYF

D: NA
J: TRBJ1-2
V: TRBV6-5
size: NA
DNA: TGTGCCAGCCGCCCCGAGGCGGTTACCTATGGCTACACCTTC
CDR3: CASRPEAVTYGYTF

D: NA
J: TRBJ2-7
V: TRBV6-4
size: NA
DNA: TGTGCCAGCAGTGACCCCGAGGCAGAGCGCGCCTACGAGCAGTACTTC
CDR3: CASSDPEAERAYEQYF

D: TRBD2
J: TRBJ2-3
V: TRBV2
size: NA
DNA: TGTGCCGGGGGGACTAGCGGGAGGGCAGATACGCAGTATTTT
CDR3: CAGGTSGRADTQYF

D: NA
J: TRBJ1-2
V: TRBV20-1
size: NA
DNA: TGCAGTGCTAGGGACAGCTATGGCTACACCTTC
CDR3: CSARDSYGYTF

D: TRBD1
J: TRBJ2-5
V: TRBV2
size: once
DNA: TGTGCCAGCAGTGAATATGGACAGGGTCGAGAGACCCAGTACTTC
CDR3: CASSEYGQGRETQYF

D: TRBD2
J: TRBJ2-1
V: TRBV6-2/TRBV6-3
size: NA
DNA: TGTGCCAGCAGTTGGCGCCTAGCGGGAGGTAACAATGAGCAGTTCTTC
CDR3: CASSWRLAGGNNEQFF

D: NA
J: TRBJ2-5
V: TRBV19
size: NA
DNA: TGTGCCAGTAGTAGGTCAGGGGTACGCCAAGAGACCCAGTACTTC
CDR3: CASSRSGVRQETQYF

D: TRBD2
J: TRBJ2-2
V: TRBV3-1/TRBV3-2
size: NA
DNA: TGTGCCAGCAGCCAAGTCGGGACTAGCGGGAATAGGATCACCGGGGAGCTGTTTTTT
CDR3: CASSQVGTSGNRITGELFF

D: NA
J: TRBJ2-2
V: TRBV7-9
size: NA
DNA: TGTGCCAGCAGACTTGCTGCGAACACCGGGGAGCTGTTTTTT
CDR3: CASRLAANTGELFF

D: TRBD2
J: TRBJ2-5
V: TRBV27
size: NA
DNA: TGTGCCAGCAGTCTACACGGGACTAGCAGTTACCAAGAGACCCAGTACTTC
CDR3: CASSLHGTSSYQETQYF